This TCR beta chain was retrieved from a study of blood T cell repertoires in COVID-19 (dated by TCRdb to the early 2020s). General notes on the study: Samples covering the acute and convalescent phases of COVID-19 were provided by collaborators in the United States, Italy and Spain. The samples were drawn from the first 160 participants of the ongoing ImmuneRACE study and from about 1,200 subjects provided by 6 global collaborators. Where available, HLA class I and class II types were obtained from metadata supplied by the sample provider rather than from assay-based typing. The sample metadata nearly always contained a de-identified subject ID, COVID-19 status, age in years and sex. The material from the prospective study consisted of cDNA or gDNA derived from T cells, B-cell-depleted T cells, or PBMCs. The repertoires were released in a freely available public database meant as a resource for research on the immune response to SARS-CoV-2. Subjects who had been exposed to COVID-19, were actively infected with it, or had recovered from it provided the deeply sampled blood TCRbeta repertoires that made up the dataset. The paper as a whole reports these results and caveats: The quantity of clinical and demographic metadata differed by source and by participant and was supplied without curation.

Remarks on this clone: What antigen it recognizes has not been identified. Base qualities are missing; no much larger clone stands one base away.

The immunoSEQ Assay, a bias-controlled multiplex PCR, was used to amplify TCRbeta CDR3 regions from genomic DNA. In the source study's methods: Nucleated cell counts per sample were estimated from amplification of reference gene primers within the assay. To quantify the absolute abundance of each unique TCRbeta CDR3 rearrangement, sequence reads were collapsed and filtered. Productive Simpson clonality was computed per sample as the square root of Simpson's diversity index over productive rearrangements. TCRdb's version of the immuneACCESS table is confined to in-frame rearrangements and falls short of the full clone set. An unresolved V gene accounts for under half of the shortfall where checked; the remainder is of unknown origin. V and J calls and clone size are as listed in that table; D and trimming were resolved from the DNA. This sample has 55,000 to 75,000 clones in its table, and over 75% of those were observed once. The ten largest clones represent roughly 4% of the sample.

Each collaborating institution followed its own protocols to collect whole blood in K2EDTA tubes. For TCRbeta analysis, collaborators shipped samples in one of three forms: frozen whole blood, isolated PBMCs, or DNA extracted from either of those sample types. This clonotype was sampled from a human donor in a cohort sampled during active COVID-19. Sequencing was done on a sample of peripheral blood.

The CDR3 here reads CASRPGLSGAEAFF. The sequenced DNA: TGTGCCAGCAGACCTGGATTGAGTGGAGCTGAAGCTTTCTTT. The V and J segments used are TRBV28 and TRBJ1-1; there is no confident call for the D gene. CDR1 is given as MDHEN and CDR2 as SYDVKM, both from the germline V gene. V lost 6 bases and J lost 6 bases; the stretch between them is 17 bases long. Counted from cysteine to phenylalanine, this CDR3 has 14 amino acids. Here the CDR3 DNA is all that survives: 42 bases in frame from base 1.